One T cell receptor (beta chain) is described in this entry. Its antigen remains unknown. This sample was taken from a study of prognosis after radiotherapy for stage I lung cancer. Two-round multiplex PCR amplified TCR beta CDR3 from genomic DNA. Specific primers for each TRBV and TRBJ gene were what first-round PCR used. TCRdb recomputed calls from the multiplex PCR reads with MiXCR, one row per CDR3 protein. The table shows tens of thousands of distinct CDR3 sequences, with less than 35% occurring only once. The CDR3 contains 20 residues. In germline, CDR1 is MGHRA, CDR2 YSYEKL. The J segment lost 2 bases and the V segment lost 2 bases, leaving 18 bases of the junction unmatched. Study-wide results and caveats: After stereotactic body radiation therapy, patients with later distant metastases showed lower Shannon entropy.

This sample comprised PBMCs, obtained before or after stereotactic body radiation therapy (not recorded which). The chain has TRBV4-1 and TRBJ2-7, with 10 nucleotides matching TRBD2. This sequence originates from a donor aged 50 or older with non-small cell lung cancer. The CDR3 spells CASSQFAQASGRMSTYEQYF. The CDR3 DNA reads as TGCGCCAGCAGCCAATTCGCCCAGGCTAGCGGGAGAATGTCAACCTACGAGCAGTACTTC.